These 12 T cell receptor beta chains came from one sample sequenced in a study of cytomegalovirus exposure and HLA in healthy donors. The PCR employed 60 Vbeta primers together with 13 Jbeta primers. Method: immunoSEQ multiplex PCR; TCRdb's copy keeps in-frame clones and lacks some. This sample yields around 150,000 clones, of which roughly 80% are seen a single time; around 11% belongs to the top ten. Input material: PBMCs. These receptors all come from a man in his fifties in good health and CMV-seropositive.

The rearrangement links TRBV9 to TRBJ1-2; weak D call: TRBD1 (6 bases). CDR1 SGDLS and CDR2 YYNGEE come from the germline V gene. The ends were cut back, 0 bases at V and 7 bases at J, with 13 bases in the middle. The CDR3 consists of 14 residues. The CDR3 reads CASSVGQVVGGYTF. The CDR3 DNA reads TGTGCCAGCAGCGTAGGACAGGTAGTAGGTGGCTACACCTTC.

V usage is TRBV6-6 and J usage is TRBJ2-7, with 7 bases that match TRBD1. The V gene's germline CDR1 is MNHNY and CDR2 SVGAGI (reference sequence). J was trimmed by 3 bases and V by 6 bases; bases with no gene match: 5. This CDR3 is built from 13 residues. The CDR3 DNA is TGTGCCAGCAGCCCCGGACAGGACTACGAGCAGTACTTC. This codes for CASSPGQDYEQYF.

This clone appeared a few times. This chain connects TRBV6-4 to TRBJ2-1; no clear D. The CDR3 contains 15 residues. In germline, CDR1 is MRHNA, CDR2 SNTAGT. V was pared by 2 bases and J by 0 bases, with 8 bases between. In DNA, the CDR3 is TGTGCCAGCAGTGACACTGATAGCTCCTACAATGAGCAGTTCTTC. As protein: CASSDTDSSYNEQFF.

This chain joins TRBV19 and TRBJ1-6, with D possibly matching TRBD1 (5 bases). In germline, CDR1 is LNHDA, CDR2 SQIVND (reference sequence). This CDR3 comprises 13 residues. Trimming cost V 5 bases and J 8 bases, with 10 bases left between them. Written as DNA, the CDR3 is TGTGCCAGTAGTGCCCAGGGCGATTCACCCCTCCACTTT. This sequence encodes CASSAQGDSPLHF.

The chain has TRBV5-4 and TRBJ1-2, with D uncertain. CDR1 SGHNT and CDR2 YYREEE come from the germline V gene (reference sequence). The V end lost 4 bases, the J end lost 4 bases, and 8 bases lay between the germline ends. The CDR3 loop spans 12 amino acids. CDR3 in amino acids: CASSASTYGYTF. The CDR3 DNA follows: TGTGCCAGCAGCGCAAGCACCTATGGCTACACCTTC.

This clone has ten or more counts. The J gene is TRBJ2-7, the V gene TRBV18; a weak D match, TRBD1 (6 bases). Germline CDR1 is KGHSH and CDR2 is LQKENI. Trimming took 6 bases from V and 0 from J, leaving 12 bases between them. The length of the CDR3 is 14 residues. In DNA, the CDR3 is TGTGCCAGCTCGCCCGGGACATTCTCCTACGAGCAGTACTTC. It specifies CASSPGTFSYEQYF.

V gene TRBV2 combines with J gene TRBJ2-7; 12 bases fit TRBD2. In germline, CDR1 is SNHLY, CDR2 FYNNEI. Unmatched junction bases numbered 7, after V lost 10 bases and J lost 6 bases. The length of the CDR3 is 13 residues. CDR3 sequence: CATTRTSGTEQYF. CDR3 sequence (DNA): TGTGCCACCACACGGACTAGCGGGACCGAGCAGTACTTC. The whole variable domain, filled in from reference TRBV2 and TRBJ2-7, reads EPEVTQTPSHQVTQMGQEVILRCVPISNHLYFYWYRQILGQKVEFLVSFYNNEISEKSEIFDDQFSVERPDGSNFTLKIRSTKLEDSAMYFCATTRTSGTEQYFGPGTRLTVT.

This clone was seen a few times. The CDR3 reads CASSPGTGVYEQYF. CDR3 bases: TGTGCCAGCAGTCCCGGGACAGGGGTTTACGAGCAGTACTTC. The V gene is TRBV6-5, the J gene TRBJ2-7; 10 bases align to TRBD1. The CDR3 is made up of 14 amino acids. Germline lookup yields CDR1 MNHEY and CDR2 SVGAGI. The V and J ends lost 5 bases and 4 bases, in that order; junction bases with no gene match: 5.

V and J are TRBV9 and TRBJ2-1; D is possibly TRBD2 (6 bases). The germline CDR1 and CDR2 sequences are SGDLS and YYNGEE. V lost 4 bases to trimming and J lost 9 bases, with 23 bases between them. The CDR3 is made up of 16 amino acids. CDR3 sequence: CASSPRLGTGVGEQFF. The CDR3 DNA follows: TGTGCCAGCAGCCCTCGACTAGGCACAGGAGTCGGTGAGCAGTTCTTC.

The chain is built from TRBV11-2 and TRBJ1-2; D gene ambiguous. This CDR3 region has 13 residues. V was pared by 5 bases and J by 2 bases, with 9 bases between. Per germline, CDR1 SGHAT and CDR2 FQNNGV. The CDR3 spells CASSPSQNYGYTF. The CDR3 DNA sequence: TGTGCCAGCAGCCCCAGTCAGAACTATGGCTACACCTTC.

The rearrangement joins TRBV19 to TRBJ2-3; 11 positions match TRBD2. The CDR3 runs 15 residues. Trimming cost V 5 bases and J 4 bases; bases outside gene matches: 5. Germline V lookup: CDR1 LNHDA, CDR2 SQIVND (reference sequence). CDR3 in DNA: TGTGCCAGTAGTCGGTTAGCGGGGGGGGCAGATACGCAGTATTTT. Its protein product is CASSRLAGGADTQYF.

J is TRBJ2-5 and V is TRBV7-2; 10 nucleotides match TRBD2. Germline values: CDR1 SGHTA, CDR2 FQGNSA. V lost 1 base to trimming and J lost 5 bases; unmatched junction nucleotides: 1. CDR3 length: 14 residues. CDR3: CASSLGSGGETQYF. DNA for the CDR3: TGTGCCAGCAGCTTAGGTAGCGGGGGGGAGACCCAGTACTTC.